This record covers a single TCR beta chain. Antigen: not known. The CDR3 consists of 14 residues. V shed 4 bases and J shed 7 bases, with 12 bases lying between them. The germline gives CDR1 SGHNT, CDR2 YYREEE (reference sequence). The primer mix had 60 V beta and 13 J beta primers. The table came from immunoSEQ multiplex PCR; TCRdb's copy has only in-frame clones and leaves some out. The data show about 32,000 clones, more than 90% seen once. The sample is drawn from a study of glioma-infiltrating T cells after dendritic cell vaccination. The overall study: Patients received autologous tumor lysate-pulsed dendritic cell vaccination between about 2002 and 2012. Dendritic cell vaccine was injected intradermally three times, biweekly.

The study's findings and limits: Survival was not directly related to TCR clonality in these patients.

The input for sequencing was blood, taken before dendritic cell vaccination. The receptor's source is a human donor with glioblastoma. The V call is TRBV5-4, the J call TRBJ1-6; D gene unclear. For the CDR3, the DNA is TGTGCCAGCAGCCCCCAAATACAGAATTCACCCCTCCACTTT. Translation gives CASSPQIQNSPLHF. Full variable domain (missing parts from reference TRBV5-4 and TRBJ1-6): ETGVTQSPTHLIKTRGQQVTLRCSSQSGHNTVSWYQQALGQGPQFIFQYYREEENGRGNFPPRFSGLQFPNYSSELNVNALELDDSALYLCASSPQIQNSPLHFGNGTRLTVT.